This T cell receptor (beta chain) was retrieved from a study of T cell responses to AZD1222 COVID-19 vaccine (dated by TCRdb to the early 2020s). With regard to the full study: Because spike-specific TCR depth and breadth did not differ between the two schedules, AZD1222 recipients who got a second dose at roughly 4 weeks were pooled with those who got a second dose at roughly 12 weeks. A total of around 240 trial participants underwent TCR sequencing, of whom roughly 210 had received two doses of AZD1222 and about 26 had received two doses of the MenACWY control vaccine. Trial participants were enrolled by age into subgroups of 18-55, 56-69 and 70-plus years, and around 150, 29 and 61 TCR-sequenced participants, respectively, were included in these subgroups.

On this clone itself: Its target antigen remains unknown. Base qualities are not at hand, and no much larger clone is one base apart.

The time point label for this specimen denotes: baseline before first vaccination. Vaccinee samples were obtained from the UK trials COV001 and COV002, which included a single-blind randomized controlled phase 2/3 trial of AZD1222 (ChAdOx1 nCoV-19) in healthy adults. Trial participant PBMC samples were collected at day 0 and day 28 after the second dose for TCRbeta chain sequencing. The CDR3 regions of human TCRbeta chains were subjected to immunosequencing. Under the source paper's analysis protocol: Repertoire TCRs were matched against a reference library of SARS-CoV-2-specific TCRs generated with the MIRA antigen-specificity platform. Breadth meant the fraction of unique TCRs that were SARS-CoV-2-associated, whereas depth meant the fraction of total T cells that were SARS-CoV-2-associated. Each spike-specific TCR was assigned to its reactive spike region and to a CD4 or CD8 class using the MIRA data. Log10-transformed breadth and depth values were compared by one-way ANOVA with Sidak's multiple comparisons tests. Imported from immuneACCESS, the table was reduced by TCRdb to in-frame sequences with V and J called. These copies leave out some clones; in studies compared against another copy, an unresolved V gene accounts for under half, and the cause of the remainder is not known. The V and J calls and clone size come from that table; D and trimming were worked out from the DNA. For this sample the table gives under 150,000 clones, of which about nine tenths were detected only once. The ten largest clones take up 6% to 9% of the sample.

Trimmed from V: 3 bases; trimmed from J: 6 bases; junction bases lacking a gene match: 10. Including cysteine and phenylalanine, the CDR3 has 17 amino acids. CDR3 DNA is the only sequence kept; it has 51 bases, read in frame from the first base. Based on the germline V gene, the CDR1 and CDR2 sequences are KGHDR and SFDVKD. Findings and caveats that apply to the study as a whole: The 56-69-year group was small, and its depth increase did not reach significance, likely because of low power. Conclusions about previously exposed vaccinees were limited because only 6 or 7 AZD1222 recipients were SARS-CoV-2 seropositive at baseline. After two AZD1222 doses, both the breadth and the depth of spike-specific TCRs were significantly higher than at day 0 and than in MenACWY recipients. The whole spike protein was spanned by vaccine-associated CD4 TCRs, and dominant responses were seen in regions 160-218 and 743-854. Participants were mostly white British, with more females than males. The authors suggested clonal diversity may have been underestimated. Epitopes outside the regions mutated in the B.1.351 and B.1.1.7 variants were reportedly recognized by nearly half of the unique spike-specific TCRs. Because no day 14 peak-response samples were available, the repertoires could be characterized only after the peak T cell response.

The chain links TRBV24-1 with TRBJ2-2; 9 of the junction bases match TRBD1. This clonotype originated in an adult in good health. The input for sequencing was peripheral blood, taken on day 0 of AZD1222 vaccination. The nucleotides read TGTGCCACCAGTGATCGTGGGACAGGGAATCGTCCCGGGGAGCTGTTTTTT. Translation gives CATSDRGTGNRPGELFF.